This TCR beta chain was recorded in a study of T cell repertoires in cytomegalovirus infection. Study in general: CMV infection and matching HLA type were both indicated by public TCR beta signatures. Points from the study as a whole: Identification of carriers of CMV plus the relevant HLA was achieved through cumulative public TCR beta family frequency. HLA-C-restricted TCR beta clonotypes specific for CMV led the ex vivo response.

At least ten counts were recorded for this clonotype. Its antigen remains unidentified. V lost 2 bases to trimming and J lost 7 bases, with 12 bases between them. CDR3 length: 13 amino acids. CDR1 and CDR2 (germline): MNHNY, SVGAGI (reference sequence). TCRdb ran MiXCR on the reads and lists one entry per CDR3 protein. The table has 250,000 to 300,000 distinct CDR3 sequences, roughly 13% seen once. This receptor was taken from a human donor in good health (CMV status not recorded). Some clones in this sample may be carry-over from other donors' samples. The gene calls are TRBV6-6 and TRBJ2-7, with no clear D. Sequenced: PBMCs. The DNA for the CDR3 is TGTGCCAGCAGTTACGGCGGAAACGGGGAGCAGTACTTC. Encoded protein: CASSYGGNGEQYF.